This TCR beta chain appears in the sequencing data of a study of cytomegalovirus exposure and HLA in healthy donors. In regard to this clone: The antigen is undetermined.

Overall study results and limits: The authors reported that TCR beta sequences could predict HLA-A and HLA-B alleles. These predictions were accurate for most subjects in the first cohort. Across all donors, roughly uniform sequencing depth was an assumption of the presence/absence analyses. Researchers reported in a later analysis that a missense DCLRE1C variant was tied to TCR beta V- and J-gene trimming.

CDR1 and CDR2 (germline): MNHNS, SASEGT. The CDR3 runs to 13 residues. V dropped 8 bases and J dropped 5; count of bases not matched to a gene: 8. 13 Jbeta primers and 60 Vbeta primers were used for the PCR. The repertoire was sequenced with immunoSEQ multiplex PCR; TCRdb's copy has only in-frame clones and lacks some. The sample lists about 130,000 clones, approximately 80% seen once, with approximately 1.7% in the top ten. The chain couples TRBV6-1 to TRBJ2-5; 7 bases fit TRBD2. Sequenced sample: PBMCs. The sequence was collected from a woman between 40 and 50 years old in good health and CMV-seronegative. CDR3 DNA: TGTGCCAGCTTAGCGGGCTGGGGGGAGACCCAGTACTTC. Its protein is CASLAGWGETQYF.